Listed below are T cell receptor beta chains from one sample, sequenced in a study of molecular identifiers for immune sequencing clone quantification. TCRdb used MiXCR to reprocess the PCR reads, holding one entry per CDR3 protein. The sample consists of a few hundred thousand distinct CDR3 sequences, about a quarter of them appearing once. The sequenced material came from naive CD8+ T cells from blood, with Jurkat cell RNA spiked in. The receptors originated from a human donor in good health. Some libraries in this study had Jurkat cell RNA spiked in. Each CDR3 is given with its conserved first and last residue. The D gene is left open where the match is weak. Only part of the rows carry a size: once, few, many, or a class if the clone is expanded.

clone_size: few; d_call: .; v_call: TRBV7-9; j_call: TRBJ2-1; cdr3_nt: TGTGCCAGCAGCTTAGTCAGAGACATGGACAATGAGCAGTTCTTC; cdr3_aa: CASSLVRDMDNEQFF
clone_size: .; d_call: .; v_call: TRBV7-9; j_call: TRBJ2-1; cdr3_nt: TGTGCCAGCACCTCATTCTCCTACAATGAGCAGTTCTTC; cdr3_aa: CASTSFSYNEQFF
clone_size: once; d_call: .; v_call: TRBV13; j_call: TRBJ2-1; cdr3_nt: TGTGCCAGCAGCCACCGGGACGGAGCCCACAATGAGCAGTTCTTC; cdr3_aa: CASSHRDGAHNEQFF
clone_size: many; d_call: .; v_call: TRBV19; j_call: TRBJ2-3; cdr3_nt: TGTGCCAGTAGTGACAGAAACACAGATACGCAGTATTTT; cdr3_aa: CASSDRNTDTQYF
clone_size: once; d_call: .; v_call: TRBV24-1; j_call: TRBJ2-1; cdr3_nt: TGTGCCAGCAGTGATTCACGAGGGTACAGCTCCTACAATGAGCAGTTCTTC; cdr3_aa: CASSDSRGYSSYNEQFF
clone_size: .; d_call: .; v_call: TRBV7-9; j_call: TRBJ2-7; cdr3_nt: TGTGCCAGCAGCTCGATCCCGGGACACCCTAACTTC; cdr3_aa: CASSSIPGHPNF
clone_size: few; d_call: TRBD2; v_call: TRBV20-1; j_call: TRBJ2-7; cdr3_nt: TGCAGTGCTCCGCGGGAGGGAACCTACGAGCAGTACTTC; cdr3_aa: CSAPREGTYEQYF
clone_size: .; d_call: TRBD2; v_call: TRBV7-6; j_call: TRBJ2-5; cdr3_nt: TGTGCCAGCAACCCACGGACTAGCGGGAGTAGCGAGACCCAGTACTTC; cdr3_aa: CASNPRTSGSSETQYF
clone_size: few; d_call: .; v_call: TRBV5-4; j_call: TRBJ1-4; cdr3_nt: TGTGCCAGCAGCTCAGGATTATCGGCTAATGAAAAACTGTTTTTT; cdr3_aa: CASSSGLSANEKLFF
clone_size: many; d_call: .; v_call: TRBV7-8; j_call: TRBJ2-6; cdr3_nt: TGTGCCAGCAGCTTTTCCCAAGCGGGCTCTGGGGCCAACGTCCTGACTTTC; cdr3_aa: CASSFSQAGSGANVLTF
clone_size: few; d_call: .; v_call: TRBV10-3; j_call: TRBJ1-1; cdr3_nt: TGTGCCATCAGTGATCCAGGGGTGAACACTGAAGCTTTCTTT; cdr3_aa: CAISDPGVNTEAFF
clone_size: .; d_call: .; v_call: TRBV18; j_call: TRBJ2-3; cdr3_nt: TGTGCCAGCTCTCAATCGAGGGTCGCTAGCACAGATACGCAGTATTTT; cdr3_aa: CASSQSRVASTDTQYF
clone_size: .; d_call: .; v_call: TRBV3-1; j_call: TRBJ1-1; cdr3_nt: TGTGCCAGCAGCCAAGCTGCAGGGGACACTGAAGCTTTCTTT; cdr3_aa: CASSQAAGDTEAFF
clone_size: .; d_call: .; v_call: TRBV6-5; j_call: TRBJ2-3; cdr3_nt: TGTGCCAGCAGTTACCCCGACAGGTTATGCACACACAGCACAGATACGCAGTATTTT; cdr3_aa: CASSYPDRLCTHSTDTQYF
clone_size: .; d_call: .; v_call: TRBV4-3; j_call: TRBJ1-3; cdr3_nt: TGCGCCAGCAGCCAAGATTATACCCCGCGAAACACCATATATTTT; cdr3_aa: CASSQDYTPRNTIYF
clone_size: many; d_call: .; v_call: TRBV5-8; j_call: TRBJ1-1; cdr3_nt: TGTGCCAGCAGCTTGGGGCAGCCGGGCACTGAAGCTTTCTTT; cdr3_aa: CASSLGQPGTEAFF
clone_size: many; d_call: TRBD1; v_call: TRBV4-3; j_call: TRBJ1-5; cdr3_nt: TGCGCCAGCAGCCAGGGACAGGGGGGCGCTCAGCCCCAGCATTTT; cdr3_aa: CASSQGQGGAQPQHF
clone_size: many; d_call: .; v_call: TRBV7-8; j_call: TRBJ2-4; cdr3_nt: TGTGCCAGCACCAAAAGGGGGGCCAAAAACATTCAGTACTTC; cdr3_aa: CASTKRGAKNIQYF
clone_size: .; d_call: .; v_call: TRBV20-1; j_call: TRBJ2-1; cdr3_nt: TGCAGTGCCCATCCCTGGGAAGCGGAAGCCTACAATGAGCAGTTCTTC; cdr3_aa: CSAHPWEAEAYNEQFF
clone_size: .; d_call: .; v_call: TRBV5-1; j_call: TRBJ1-4; cdr3_nt: TGCGCCAGCAGCGTTTCTTGGACAGCGCGTAATGAAAAACTGTTTTTT; cdr3_aa: CASSVSWTARNEKLFF
clone_size: .; d_call: TRBD2; v_call: TRBV28; j_call: TRBJ2-7; cdr3_nt: TGTGCCAGCAGTTCCCAGGGACTAGCGGGTCCCGAGCAGTACTTC; cdr3_aa: CASSSQGLAGPEQYF
clone_size: .; d_call: TRBD1; v_call: TRBV7-9; j_call: TRBJ1-4; cdr3_nt: TGTGCCAGCAGCTACGGGACAGTACTCTCTTCGGAAAAACTGTATTTT; cdr3_aa: CASSYGTVLSSEKLYF
clone_size: .; d_call: .; v_call: TRBV19; j_call: TRBJ2-7; cdr3_nt: TGTGCCAGTAGTATACCTAGCGCACCCTTCGAGCAGTACTTC; cdr3_aa: CASSIPSAPFEQYF
clone_size: once; d_call: .; v_call: TRBV13; j_call: TRBJ1-1; cdr3_nt: TGTGCCCGCCGCTTAGCCTCAACTGGCGCTTTCTTT; cdr3_aa: CARRLASTGAFF
clone_size: few; d_call: .; v_call: TRBV4-1; j_call: TRBJ1-3; cdr3_nt: TGCGCCAGCAGCCAAGTAGAAATCTCTGGAAACACCATATATTTT; cdr3_aa: CASSQVEISGNTIYF
clone_size: many; d_call: .; v_call: TRBV29-1; j_call: TRBJ1-1; cdr3_nt: TGCAGCGTTGAGAAGACAGCCTGGAACACTGAAGCTTTCTTT; cdr3_aa: CSVEKTAWNTEAFF